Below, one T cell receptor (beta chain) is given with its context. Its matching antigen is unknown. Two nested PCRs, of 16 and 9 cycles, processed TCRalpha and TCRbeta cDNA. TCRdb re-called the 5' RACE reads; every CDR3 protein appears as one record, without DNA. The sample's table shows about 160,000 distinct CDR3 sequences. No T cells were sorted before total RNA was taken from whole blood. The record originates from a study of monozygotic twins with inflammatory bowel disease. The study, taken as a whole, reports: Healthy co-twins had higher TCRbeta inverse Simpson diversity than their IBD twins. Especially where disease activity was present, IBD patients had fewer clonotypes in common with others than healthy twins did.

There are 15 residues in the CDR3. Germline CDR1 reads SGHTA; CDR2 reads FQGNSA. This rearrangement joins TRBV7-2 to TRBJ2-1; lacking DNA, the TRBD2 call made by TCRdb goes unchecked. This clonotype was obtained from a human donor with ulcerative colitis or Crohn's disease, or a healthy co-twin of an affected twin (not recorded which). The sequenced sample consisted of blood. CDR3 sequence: CASSPIAGFYNEQFF.